This passage covers 31 T cell receptor beta chains from one sample sequenced in a study of spatial heterogeneity in lung cancer. The study, taken as a whole, reports: Mutation tallies in tumors tracked expanded intratumoral alpha and beta TCR counts.

The sample's time point: sample taken at primary tumor resection. Using its own MiXCR run on the 5' RACE reads, TCRdb lists one record per CDR3 protein. The table records under 9,000 distinct CDR3 sequences, about 12% of them present only once. Their target antigens are unknown. This specimen consisted of lung tumor tissue, obtained at surgery. The receptors here all came from a male donor with early-stage non-small cell lung cancer.

This clonotype was observed at least ten times. This beta chain appears as a stray read in a library generated for alpha chains; its size is not informative. This sequence joins TRBV12-3 or TRBV12-4 and TRBJ1-1; D not certain. This CDR3 is 14 amino acids long. With 3 bases removed from V and 1 base from J, the gap between germline ends came to 9 bases. CDR3 region: CASSFRTRNTEAFF. As DNA, the CDR3 is TGTGCCAGCAGTTTCCGGACGAGGAACACTGAAGCTTTCTTT.

By frequency in the sample, this clonotype is large (0.1 to 1%). The library was prepared for alpha chains; this beta chain is a stray read, so its frequency means little. This sequence joins TRBV7-8 and TRBJ2-3, with TRBD2 identical over 9 bases. Germline CDR1 reads SGHVS; CDR2 reads FQNEAQ. V trimming: 4 bases; J trimming: 1 base; junction bases outside the gene matches: 6. The CDR3 spans 16 residues. CDR3 DNA: TGTGCCAGCAGCTCGAGACTAGCGGTTGGCACAGATACGCAGTATTTT. This translates into CASSSRLAVGTDTQYF.

Many counts were recorded for this clonotype. Because this beta chain is a stray read in a library intended to capture alpha chains, its abundance should not be given much weight. The chain carries TRBV29-1 and TRBJ1-2, with D possibly TRBD1 on 6 matching bases. In germline, CDR1 is SQVTM, CDR2 ANQGSEA. V was trimmed by 7 bases and J by 6 bases, leaving 12 bases between them. The CDR3 covers 11 residues. The CDR3 reads CSAGGRDGYTF. For the CDR3, the DNA is TGCAGCGCCGGGGGCAGGGATGGCTACACCTTC.

This clonotype appeared many times. A single base separates this from a much larger clone, so it may be a read error. Because the library targeted alpha chains, this beta chain is an off-target read whose size means little. The gene calls are TRBV12-3 or TRBV12-4 and TRBJ1-4; D call uncertain. The CDR3 is 14 amino acids. In DNA form, the CDR3 reads TGTGTCAGCAGTTCCAGTGCAACTAATGAAAAACTGTTTTTT. Its translation: CVSSSSATNEKLFF.

Judged by abundance, this clonotype is medium-sized. This beta chain slipped into a library made for alpha chains as a stray read, so its size is not meaningful. V gene TRBV18 combines with J gene TRBJ2-1; D unresolved. V gave up 6 bases and J gave up 0 bases, with 12 bases separating them. This CDR3 region has 15 residues. Germline V gene data show CDR1 as KGHSH and CDR2 as LQKENI. The CDR3 sequence is CASSPVGRSYNEQFF. The DNA of the CDR3 is TGTGCCAGCTCGCCCGTAGGACGCTCCTACAATGAGCAGTTCTTC.

The count of this clonotype is one. A library prepared for alpha chains yielded this beta chain as an off-target read; its size is of little meaning. This sequence joins TRBV7-2 and TRBJ2-7; D unresolved. The V gene's germline CDR1 is SGHTA and CDR2 FQGNSA. This CDR3 comprises 11 residues. V lost 5 bases and J 2 bases, leaving 4 bases between the germline ends. The CDR3 region is CASSPAYEQYF. Here the CDR3 DNA reads TGTGCCAGCAGCCCGGCCTACGAGCAGTACTTC.

This clonotype qualifies as medium-sized. This beta chain represents an off-target read in a library built for alpha chains; its size is of limited meaning. This rearrangement joins TRBV6-6 to TRBJ2-3; possible D gene TRBD2, 6 bases. From germline, CDR1 is MNHNY and CDR2 SVGAGI (reference sequence). V was clipped by 7 bases and J by 4 bases, with 18 bases between them. The CDR3 consists of 15 residues. CDR3 sequence: CASKAPGGGADTQYF. The CDR3 DNA reads TGTGCCAGCAAAGCCCCCGGGGGAGGCGCAGATACGCAGTATTTT.

This clonotype has ten or more counts. As an off-target read in a library built for alpha chains, this beta chain has a frequency of little significance. The chain has TRBV20-1 and TRBJ2-3; D ambiguous. The CDR3 spans 16 residues. The germline CDR1 and CDR2 sequences are DFQATT and SNEGSKA (reference sequence). Trimming cost V 0 bases and J 4 bases, with 17 bases left between them. The chain's CDR3 is CSARDYIGSVPDTQYF. CDR3 DNA sequence: TGCAGTGCTAGAGATTATATAGGTTCTGTTCCAGATACGCAGTATTTT.

As to this clonotype: Within a library made for alpha chains, this beta chain is off target, and its count is uninformative. The chain employs TRBV3-1 and TRBJ2-7; possibly TRBD1 for D (6 bases). Germline lookup yields CDR1 LGHDT and CDR2 YNNKEL (reference sequence). Deletions cut 0 bases from V and 3 bases from J, with 9 bases between. CDR3 length: 14 residues. The CDR3 bases are TGTGCCAGCAGCCAAGAACCGGGACACTACGAGCAGTACTTC. As protein: CASSQEPGHYEQYF.

This clonotype was seen more than once but under ten times. The library was prepared for alpha chains; this beta chain is a stray read, so its frequency means little. The V gene is TRBV12-3 or TRBV12-4, the J gene TRBJ2-2; 7 bases are shared with TRBD2. The J segment lost 3 bases and the V segment lost 6 bases, leaving 4 bases of the junction unmatched. There are 14 residues in the CDR3. CDR3 amino acids: CASRFTSDTGELFF. CDR3 nucleotides: TGTGCCAGCAGGTTTACTAGCGACACCGGGGAGCTGTTTTTT.

This clonotype is medium-sized in the sample. A library prepared for alpha chains yielded this beta chain as an off-target read; its size is of little meaning. The V gene is TRBV19, the J gene TRBJ1-1; D not certain. The V end lost 4 bases, the J end lost 2 bases, and 5 bases lay between the germline ends. From germline, CDR1 is LNHDA and CDR2 SQIVND (reference sequence). CDR3 length equals 12 residues. The CDR3 region is CASSKRNTEAFF. CDR3 nucleotide sequence: TGTGCCAGTAGTAAGCGAAACACTGAAGCTTTCTTT. The variable domain in full, with the rest retrieved from reference TRBV19 and TRBJ1-1, is DGGITQSPKYLFRKEGQNVTLSCEQNLNHDAMYWYRQDPGQGLRLIYYSQIVNDFQKGDIAEGYSVSREKKESFPLTVTSAQKNPTAFYLCASSKRNTEAFFGQGTRLTVV.

This clonotype came up many times. As an off-target read in a library built for alpha chains, this beta chain has a frequency of little significance. V usage is TRBV6-6 and J usage is TRBJ1-2, with 9 nucleotides matching TRBD1. The germline CDR1 and CDR2 sequences are MNHNY and SVGAGI (reference sequence). The trim removed 6 bases at V and 3 bases at J, leaving 5 bases unmatched. This CDR3 has 14 amino acids. CDR3 bases: TGTGCCAGCAGGGATACAGGGGGCGACTATGGCTACACCTTC. This codes for CASRDTGGDYGYTF.

This clonotype showed up many times. This beta chain lies outside the target of a library built for alpha chains; its clone size means little. The chain joins TRBV6-6 to TRBJ2-3; D perhaps matches TRBD2 (6 bases). V lost 2 bases, J lost 10 bases, and 13 bases lay in between. Germline V lookup: CDR1 MNHNY, CDR2 SVGAGI (reference sequence). CDR3 length equals 13 residues. The CDR3 protein is CASSYGRDSSQYF. The CDR3 region has the DNA TGTGCCAGCAGTTACGGCCGGGACTCATCGCAGTATTTT.

This clonotype was found many times. Found in a library prepared for alpha chains, this beta chain is an off-target read, and its abundance has little meaning. V and J are TRBV29-1 and TRBJ2-2; perhaps D is TRBD1 or TRBD2 (6 bases each). CDR3 length equals 15 residues. The V gene's germline CDR1 is SQVTM and CDR2 ANQGSEA. Trimming shortened V by 4 bases and J by 1 base, and 13 bases separated the two germline ends. The CDR3 DNA sequence: TGCAGCGTTGTCCCGGGGGCCTTGAACACCGGGGAGCTGTTTTTT. It specifies CSVVPGALNTGELFF.

As concerns this clonotype: A library made for alpha chains picked up this beta chain off target, so its size means little. The chain carries TRBV28 and TRBJ1-4; no clear D. From germline, CDR1 is MDHEN and CDR2 SYDVKM. V was cut by 3 bases and J by 8 bases, with 10 bases left in between. This CDR3 is built from 13 residues. The CDR3 nucleotides read TGTGCCAGCAGTTTTAGGGAACTCGAAAAACTGTTTTTT. Protein sequence: CASSFRELEKLFF.

By share, this clonotype counts as medium-sized (0.01 to 0.1%). The library was prepared for alpha chains; this beta chain is a stray read, so its frequency means little. The rearrangement joins TRBV6-1 to TRBJ1-1; TRBD1 matches at 7 bases. V lost 4 bases and J lost 8; bases outside the gene matches: 4. The germline V gene encodes CDR1 MNHNS and CDR2 SASEGT. The length of the CDR3 is 12 residues. DNA for the CDR3: TGTGCCAGCAGTGGACAGGGTCGGGAAGCTTTCTTT. Translating it yields CASSGQGREAFF.

This clonotype appeared many times. A library prepared for alpha chains yielded this beta chain as an off-target read; its size is of little meaning. The CDR3 nucleotides are TGTGCCAGCAGTTCACAGAACACCGGGGAGCTGTTTTTT. As protein: CASSSQNTGELFF. The chain joins TRBV6-5 to TRBJ2-2; D gene ambiguous. The CDR3 extends over 13 amino acids. Germline CDR1 MNHEY, CDR2 SVGAGI. V was trimmed by 4 bases and J by 1 base, leaving 4 bases between them.

This clonotype was detected many times. This beta chain came through as a stray read in a library set up for alpha chains, and its size says little. The CDR3 DNA is TGCAGTGCTAGCGGGGGGGCCTACGAGCAGTACGTC. Translated: CSASGGAYEQYV. The chain employs TRBV20-1 and TRBJ2-7; 8 bases agree with TRBD2. Germline values: CDR1 DFQATT, CDR2 SNEGSKA (reference sequence). There are 12 residues in the CDR3. The V and J ends lost 3 bases and 2 bases, in that order; junction bases with no gene match: 0.

Many counts were recorded for this clonotype. This beta chain was picked up by a library intended for alpha chains and is off target, so its count carries little meaning. This chain links TRBV14 with TRBJ2-2, with D perhaps being TRBD1 or TRBD2 (6 bases each). Per the germline V gene, CDR1 is SGHDN and CDR2 is FVKESK. Trimming pared 4 bases from V and 1 base from J, leaving 16 bases between. The CDR3 runs to 17 residues. In nucleotides, the CDR3 is TGTGCCAGCAGCCCCCCGGGGGCAGTCGGGAACACCGGGGAGCTGTTTTTT. This translates into CASSPPGAVGNTGELFF.

This clonotype is large by share. In a library made to pick up alpha chains, this beta chain is a stray read with a size that means little. V and J are TRBV6-5 and TRBJ2-2; no firm D call. Trimming shortened V by 6 bases and J by 6 bases, and 20 bases separated the two germline ends. CDR1 and CDR2 (germline): MNHEY, SVGAGI. The CDR3 covers 16 residues. DNA for the CDR3: TGTGCCAGCAGAGAACAGCCGTTGGGGTCCGCCGGGGAGCTGTTTTTT. Protein: CASREQPLGSAGELFF.

This clonotype was picked up many times. This beta chain was picked up by a library intended for alpha chains and is off target, so its count carries little meaning. The rearrangement joins TRBV27 to TRBJ1-2; TRBD1 agrees at 7 bases. This CDR3 spans 14 amino acids. The germline V gene encodes CDR1 MNHEY and CDR2 SMNVEV (reference sequence). Losses at the gene ends were 3 bases for V and 4 bases for J; bases not matched to a gene: 5. The CDR3 DNA follows: TGTGCCAGCAGTTTCCGACAGGGAACCTATGGCTACACCTTC. Protein sequence: CASSFRQGTYGYTF.

There are many counts of this clonotype. In a library made to pick up alpha chains, this beta chain is a stray read with a size that means little. The chain uses TRBV12-3 or TRBV12-4 and TRBJ2-3, with TRBD2 identical over 13 bases. Trimming cost V 2 bases and J 0 bases; bases outside gene matches: 11. The CDR3 totals 20 residues. CDR3 bases: TGTGCCAGCAGTTTACTTCGTGGGACTAGCGGGACAACTAGCACAGATACGCAGTATTTT. Its protein product is CASSLLRGTSGTTSTDTQYF.

By share of the sample, this clonotype is medium-sized. Because the library targeted alpha chains, this beta chain is an off-target read whose size means little. The V and J genes are TRBV18 and TRBJ1-1; 8 positions match TRBD1. Germline assignment: CDR1 KGHSH and CDR2 LQKENI. The CDR3 is made up of 14 amino acids. J was trimmed by 3 bases and V by 4 bases; bases with no gene match: 4. CDR3 loop: CASSQGQADTEAFF. The DNA of the CDR3 is TGTGCCAGCTCACAGGGACAGGCGGACACTGAAGCTTTCTTT. Variable domain in full (rest from reference TRBV18 and TRBJ1-1): NAGVMQNPRHLVRRRGQEARLRCSPMKGHSHVYWYRQLPEEGLKFMVYLQKENIIDESGMPKERFSAEFPKEGPSILRIQQVVRGDSAAYFCASSQGQADTEAFFGQGTRLTVV.

This clonotype showed up many times. This beta chain lies outside the target of a library built for alpha chains; its clone size means little. The chain uses TRBV20-1 and TRBJ2-7; D ambiguous. V was shortened by 4 bases and J by 3 bases, with 10 bases between the two germline ends. There are 12 residues in the CDR3. The germline CDR1 and CDR2 sequences are DFQATT and SNEGSKA (reference sequence). CDR3 in amino acids: CSANDGIYEQYV. CDR3 bases: TGCAGTGCTAACGACGGTATCTACGAGCAGTACGTC.

To note about this clonotype: For a library built for alpha chains, this beta chain is a stray read; little rests on its size. The CDR3 sequence: CASSGTDSYEQYF. The CDR3 DNA reads as TGTGCCAGCAGCGGGACAGACTCCTACGAGCAGTACTTC. V usage is TRBV28 and J usage is TRBJ2-7, with TRBD1 matching 7 bases. Germline values: CDR1 MDHEN, CDR2 SYDVKM. The CDR3 has 13 amino acids. The ends lost 6 bases at V and 0 bases at J; junction bases unmatched: 2.

In its sample, this clonotype ranks as medium-sized (0.01 to 0.1%). The library was prepared for alpha chains; this beta chain is a stray read, so its frequency means little. V gene TRBV28 combines with J gene TRBJ1-2; 8 positions agree with TRBD1. The CDR3 length is 16 residues. The ends lost 5 bases at V and 4 bases at J; junction bases unmatched: 12. The germline V gene has CDR1 MDHEN and CDR2 SYDVKM. The DNA for the CDR3 is TGTGCCAGCAGTGGGACGAGGGCGGACAGGGTCTATGGCTACACCTTC. This sequence encodes CASSGTRADRVYGYTF.

In the case of this clonotype: This beta chain slipped into a library made for alpha chains as a stray read, so its size is not meaningful. The chain recombines TRBV10-3 with TRBJ1-2; D gene uncertain. The CDR3 is 11 residues long. V was pared by 7 bases and J by 6 bases, with 9 bases between. Germline V gene data show CDR1 as ENHRY and CDR2 as SYGVKD. The CDR3 reads CAINDIHGYTF. In nucleotides, the CDR3 is TGTGCCATCAACGACATCCATGGCTACACCTTC.

There are many counts of this clonotype. This beta chain slipped into a library made for alpha chains as a stray read, so its size is not meaningful. CDR3 DNA sequence: TGCAGCGTTCGCTTACTAGCGGGAGAAGACTACAATGAGCAGTTCTTC. This codes for CSVRLLAGEDYNEQFF. The chain links TRBV29-1 to TRBJ2-1; 11 nucleotides line up with TRBD2. Trimming removed 5 bases from V and 3 bases from J; junction bases left unmatched: 9. CDR1 and CDR2 (germline): SQVTM, ANQGSEA. The CDR3 sequence is 16 residues long.

This clonotype was seen at least ten times. This beta chain is a stray read from a library made for alpha chains; its abundance is not meaningful. The genes are TRBV2 and TRBJ2-1, with D perhaps being TRBD1 or TRBD2 (5 bases each). The CDR3 length is 18 residues. The germline V gene encodes CDR1 SNHLY and CDR2 FYNNEI. Between the trimmed V and J ends, which lost 7 bases and 0 bases, there was a span of 22 bases. CDR3 in DNA: TGTGCCAGCATTAGGGGACCCTTATCGTTCAGCTCCTACAATGAGCAGTTCTTC. Its protein product is CASIRGPLSFSSYNEQFF. The whole variable domain, remainder taken from reference TRBV2 and TRBJ2-1, is EPEVTQTPSHQVTQMGQEVILRCVPISNHLYFYWYRQILGQKVEFLVSFYNNEISEKSEIFDDQFSVERPDGSNFTLKIRSTKLEDSAMYFCASIRGPLSFSSYNEQFFGPGTRLTVL.

This clonotype was seen repeatedly, ten times or more. This beta chain lies outside the target of a library built for alpha chains; its clone size means little. The chain uses TRBV20-1 and TRBJ1-1; unclear D gene. There are 14 residues in the CDR3. Germline V gene data show CDR1 as DFQATT and CDR2 as SNEGSKA (reference sequence). V lost 0 bases to trimming and J lost 0 bases, with 8 bases between them. The CDR3 DNA follows: TGCAGTGCTAGAGATGCTCAAGTGAACACTGAAGCTTTCTTT. Translated: CSARDAQVNTEAFF.

Within the sample, this clonotype is medium-sized. This beta chain lies outside the target of a library built for alpha chains; its clone size means little. The chain joins TRBV27 to TRBJ1-3; 10 bases line up with TRBD1. Trimming at V came to 5 bases and at J to 0 bases, leaving 25 bases not matched to a gene. Per the germline V gene, CDR1 is MNHEY and CDR2 is SMNVEV (reference sequence). There are 23 residues in the CDR3. The CDR3 protein is CASSTYTPLPGQGIFDSGNTIYF. The CDR3 nucleotides read TGTGCCAGCAGTACATACACGCCGCTACCGGGACAGGGGATCTTTGACTCTGGAAACACCATATATTTT.